Shown below are 25 T cell receptor beta chains from a single sample sequenced in a study of human T cells and chemical hapten exposure. Indicated time point: patch test 1, 2 weeks after DPC sensitization. Regarding treatment: therapeutic diphenylcyclopropenone sensitization with weekly scalp DPC. TCRdb used MiXCR to reprocess the RACE reads, holding one entry per CDR3 protein. The sample lists fewer than 100,000 distinct CDR3 sequences, about an eighth occurring once. Sequenced material: whole blood, taken in connection with sensitization to the hapten diphenylcyclopropenone (DPC). The source of these receptors is a woman in her sixties or seventies with alopecia areata. Some clones in this sample may be carry-over from other donors' samples.

This clonotype was picked up a small number of times. The chain recombines TRBV10-3 with TRBJ2-3; D is unclear. The CDR3 consists of 12 residues. Trimming took off 4 bases at V and 5 bases at J, with 7 bases between the two ends. CDR1 ENHRY and CDR2 SYGVKD come from the germline V gene. The CDR3 DNA reads as TGTGCCATCAGTGGATTCGGAGATACGCAGTATTTT. As protein: CAISGFGDTQYF.

The sample holds a few counts of this clonotype. The V gene is TRBV9, the J gene TRBJ1-3; perhaps TRBD1 as D (6 bases). V dropped 4 bases and J dropped 0 bases, with 17 bases sitting between them. The length of the CDR3 is 17 residues. Germline V CDR1 and CDR2: SGDLS, YYNGEE. The DNA for the CDR3 is TGTGCCAGCAGCAGAACCGGGACAACAAGCTCTGGAAACACCATATATTTT. This gives the protein CASSRTGTTSSGNTIYF.

This clonotype was recorded a few times. In nucleotides, the CDR3 is TGTGCCAGCAGTGAAGAGTGGGTCGCTTGGGGCTACACCTTC. This translates into CASSEEWVAWGYTF. The V and J genes are TRBV6-1 and TRBJ1-2; D is unclear. Germline V lookup: CDR1 MNHNS, CDR2 SASEGT. The CDR3 spans 14 residues. V was trimmed by 1 base and J by 8 bases, leaving 14 bases between them.

This clonotype has a handful of counts. This chain connects TRBV4-1 to TRBJ1-1; perhaps TRBD1 as D (6 bases). The CDR3 length is 15 residues. Between the trimmed V and J ends, which lost 0 bases and 5 bases, there was a span of 13 bases. CDR1 and CDR2 from the germline V gene are MGHRA and YSYEKL. CDR3 coding DNA: TGCGCCAGCAGCCAAGATGGAGGGGGTGGAACTGAAGCTTTCTTT. It codes for CASSQDGGGGTEAFF.

This clonotype was observed at least ten times. The gene calls are TRBV4-1 and TRBJ2-1, with D unresolved. This CDR3 is 18 amino acids long. V gave up 0 bases and J gave up 5 bases, with 20 bases separating them. CDR1 MGHRA and CDR2 YSYEKL come from the germline V gene. CDR3 in DNA: TGCGCCAGCAGCCAAGATGCCGGGCCAGCTTCGCCACACAATGAGCAGTTCTTC. Encoded protein: CASSQDAGPASPHNEQFF.

The sample holds many counts of this clonotype. V gene TRBV28 combines with J gene TRBJ1-5; no firm D call. The CDR3 has 12 residues. Trimming pared 6 bases from V and 4 bases from J, leaving 7 bases between. Germline V gene sequence: CDR1 MDHEN, CDR2 SYDVKM. The CDR3 bases are TGTGCCAGCAGGAGGGTTAATCAGCCCCAGCATTTT. Amino acid sequence: CASRRVNQPQHF.

This clonotype showed up many times. This chain uses TRBV7-9 with TRBJ2-7; 9 bases map to TRBD1. Trimming at V came to 4 bases and at J to 3 bases, leaving 10 bases not matched to a gene. CDR3 size: 16 residues. The V gene's germline CDR1 is SEHNR and CDR2 FQNEAQ (reference sequence). CDR3 nucleotide sequence: TGTGCCAGCAGCTCGATAGACAGGGACAGGGTCTACGAGCAGTACTTC. It is translated as CASSSIDRDRVYEQYF.

A few counts support this clonotype. This chain joins TRBV20-1 and TRBJ1-2, with D perhaps TRBD1 (5 bases). Germline values: CDR1 DFQATT, CDR2 SNEGSKA (reference sequence). The length of the CDR3 is 13 residues. V was clipped by 7 bases and J by 8 bases, with 20 bases between them. The CDR3 spells CSGGGQRAGGYTF. The CDR3 DNA sequence: TGCAGTGGGGGAGGACAACGGGCGGGAGGCTACACCTTC.

This clonotype was observed many times. The rearrangement joins TRBV2 to TRBJ2-1, with 7 positions matching TRBD2. Trimming took 6 bases from V and 6 from J; bases not matched to a gene: 14. The CDR3 is made up of 16 amino acids. CDR1 SNHLY and CDR2 FYNNEI come from the germline V gene. The CDR3 bases are TGTGCCAGCAGGACCCGGGTACGCGGGGGATCCAATGAGCAGTTCTTC. Protein product: CASRTRVRGGSNEQFF.

The chain recombines TRBV6-6 with TRBJ2-7; possibly TRBD2 for D (5 bases). Germline V gene data show CDR1 as MNHNY and CDR2 as SVGAGI (reference sequence). The CDR3 has 15 residues. Trimming took 0 bases from V and 3 from J, leaving 12 bases between them. The CDR3 protein is CASSYSGENNYEQYF. The CDR3 DNA sequence: TGTGCCAGCAGTTACTCGGGAGAAAACAACTACGAGCAGTACTTC.

The J gene is TRBJ2-7, the V gene TRBV18, with 13 bases lining up with TRBD2. Unmatched junction bases numbered 5, after V lost 4 bases and J lost 2 bases. Germline V gives CDR1 KGHSH, CDR2 LQKENI. This CDR3 spans 16 amino acids. For the CDR3, the DNA is TGTGCCAGCTCACGCGCCGGACTAGCGGGGGCCTACGAGCAGTACTTC. It specifies CASSRAGLAGAYEQYF.

This clonotype was recorded at least ten times. V and J are TRBV4-1 and TRBJ1-2; D gene uncertain. The V gene's germline CDR1 is MGHRA and CDR2 YSYEKL. Trimming left V 1 base short and J 4 bases short, with 13 bases between. This CDR3 comprises 15 residues. The CDR3 loop is CASSQGGSEFYGYTF. The CDR3 region has the DNA TGCGCCAGCAGCCAAGGAGGATCGGAATTCTATGGCTACACCTTC.

This clonotype has ten or more counts. The chain links TRBV24-1 to TRBJ2-1; D gene uncertain. The CDR3 has 14 amino acids. V dropped 3 bases and J dropped 12 bases, with 17 bases sitting between them. Looked up from germline, CDR1 is KGHDR and CDR2 is SFDVKD. CDR3 sequence (DNA): TGTGCCACCAGTGATCCGCAAACGAGTTTAGGGCAGTTCTTC. It encodes CATSDPQTSLGQFF.

This clonotype showed up many times. The V gene is TRBV30, the J gene TRBJ1-5, with 7 bases aligning to TRBD1. Germline values: CDR1 GTSNPN, CDR2 SVGIG (reference sequence). The CDR3 is made up of 13 amino acids. After removal of 0 bases from V and 4 bases from J, the junction contained 0 bases not matched to a gene. The CDR3 coding sequence is TGTGCCTGGAGTGTACAGGGGAATCAGCCCCAGCATTTT. Translating it yields CAWSVQGNQPQHF.

The genes are TRBV5-5 and TRBJ1-1; D is perhaps TRBD1 (6 bases). This CDR3 has 15 amino acids. Germline V gives CDR1 SGHKS, CDR2 YYEKEE (reference sequence). V was trimmed by 3 bases and J by 1 base, leaving 13 bases between them. CDR3 amino acids: CASSSQGQGNTEAFF. CDR3 bases: TGTGCCAGCAGCTCACAGGGTCAGGGGAACACTGAAGCTTTCTTT.

This clonotype was seen many times. The CDR3 DNA reads as TGTGCCAGTAGTTGGGGACAGGGGAATGAAAAACTGTTTTTT. Translating gives CASSWGQGNEKLFF. The chain has TRBV19 and TRBJ1-4, with 10 bases lining up with TRBD1. The germline V gene has CDR1 LNHDA and CDR2 SQIVND (reference sequence). Unmatched junction bases numbered 2, after V lost 5 bases and J lost 5 bases. The CDR3 has 14 amino acids.

As DNA, the CDR3 is TGTGCCTGGGGGACTACCCCCTACGAGCAGTACTTC. It codes for CAWGTTPYEQYF. The J gene is TRBJ2-7, the V gene TRBV30; 7 positions agree with TRBD2. The CDR3 is made up of 12 amino acids. Trimming at V came to 5 bases and at J to 2 bases, leaving 3 bases not matched to a gene. From germline, CDR1 is GTSNPN and CDR2 SVGIG (reference sequence). Variable domain in full (rest from reference TRBV30 and TRBJ2-7): SQTIHQWPATLVQPVGSPLSLECTVEGTSNPNLYWYRQAAGRGLQLLFYSVGIGQISSEVPQNLSASRPQDRQFILSSKKLLLSDSGFYLCAWGTTPYEQYFGPGTRLTVT.

This chain uses TRBV10-3 with TRBJ1-1; unclear D gene. Germline loops: CDR1 ENHRY, CDR2 SYGVKD. The CDR3 has 13 residues. V was shortened by 4 bases and J by 6 bases, with 12 bases between the two germline ends. The CDR3 region has the DNA TGTGCCATCAGTGCAACAGCGAGTGCTGAAGCTTTCTTT. Protein: CAISATASAEAFF.

This clonotype was seen ten or more times. The V gene is TRBV11-1, the J gene TRBJ1-1, with 8 positions matching TRBD1. V shed 3 bases and J 3 bases; nucleotides not matched to a gene: 0. CDR3 size: 13 residues. Germline values: CDR1 SGHAT, CDR2 FQDESV (reference sequence). In nucleotides, the CDR3 is TGTGCCAGCAGCTTGGACAGGGACACTGAAGCTTTCTTT. This gives the protein CASSLDRDTEAFF.

The chain joins TRBV20-1 to TRBJ2-1, with 7 bases aligning to TRBD2. Trimming cost V 3 bases and J 4 bases; bases outside gene matches: 0. Germline loops: CDR1 DFQATT, CDR2 SNEGSKA (reference sequence). The CDR3 totals 12 residues. The CDR3 spells CSASGGYNEQFF. CDR3 nucleotides: TGCAGTGCTAGCGGGGGGTACAATGAGCAGTTCTTC.

The gene calls are TRBV7-6 and TRBJ2-2, with a possible D match to TRBD1 (6 bases). Trimming cost V 5 bases and J 7 bases, with 14 bases left between them. Looked up from germline, CDR1 is SGHVS and CDR2 is FNYEAQ. This CDR3 has 14 amino acids. CDR3 region: CASSPIQGGGELFF. The CDR3 bases are TGTGCCAGCAGCCCCATACAGGGTGGCGGGGAGCTGTTTTTT.

This clonotype was seen only a few times. The V call is TRBV11-2, the J call TRBJ2-6, with D maybe TRBD1 (5 bases). This CDR3 has 15 amino acids. Looked up from germline, CDR1 is SGHAT and CDR2 is FQNNGV. Trimming left V 5 bases short and J 2 bases short, with 10 bases between. The chain's CDR3 is CASSPLRAGANVLTF. Written as DNA, the CDR3 is TGTGCCAGCAGCCCGCTCAGGGCTGGGGCCAACGTCCTGACTTTC.

There are many counts of this clonotype. The CDR3 coding sequence is TGTGCCAGCAGCTTATCAGGGGGCGCGGTAAATGAGCAGTTCTTC. The encoded protein is CASSLSGGAVNEQFF. J is TRBJ2-1 and V is TRBV7-8; 8 bases match TRBD1. Germline lookup yields CDR1 SGHVS and CDR2 FQNEAQ. This CDR3 region has 15 residues. The V gene end was trimmed by 2 bases and the J gene end by 7 bases; junction bases not matched to a gene: 7.

The genes are TRBV29-1 and TRBJ2-1; weak D call: TRBD2 (7 bases). With 8 bases removed from V and 4 bases from J, the gap between germline ends came to 18 bases. Germline lookup yields CDR1 SQVTM and CDR2 ANQGSEA. This CDR3 has 14 residues. Here the CDR3 reads CSLLGGGRYNEQFF. CDR3 coding DNA: TGCAGCCTTCTGGGAGGGGGACGATACAATGAGCAGTTCTTC.

J is TRBJ2-1 and V is TRBV19; 9 bases match TRBD2. Germline V lookup: CDR1 LNHDA, CDR2 SQIVND (reference sequence). CDR3 length equals 18 residues. V was clipped by 5 bases and J by 7 bases; unmatched bases: 18. The CDR3 spells CASSRSQRGVSQLNEQFF. CDR3 nucleotide sequence: TGTGCCAGTAGTCGTAGTCAGCGGGGGGTCTCTCAACTGAATGAGCAGTTCTTC.